The 3 T cell receptor beta chains below come from one sample, sequenced in a study of CD8 T cells in Susac syndrome. It was with random hexamers that roughly 0.45 to 1 ug RNA was reverse transcribed. TCRdb passed the immunoSEQ multiplex PCR reads through MiXCR, listing each CDR3 protein once. The sample has around 150,000 distinct CDR3 sequences, approximately 94% seen once; the top ten hold 0.065% to 0.1%. Sequenced: CD4+ T cells from PBMCs. The receptors come from a human donor with Susac syndrome.

This chain uses TRBV7-9 with TRBJ1-1, with D hard to call. The CDR3 covers 12 residues. The V end lost 1 base, the J end lost 7 bases, and 7 bases lay between the germline ends. CDR1 SEHNR and CDR2 FQNEAQ come from the germline V gene (reference sequence). The DNA for the CDR3 is TGTGCCAGCAGCTTAGGGGGATATGAAGCTTTCTTT. Amino acids: CASSLGGYEAFF.

This clonotype showed up just once. V and J are TRBV5-4 and TRBJ2-7; D may be TRBD1 (5 bases). The CDR3 extends over 13 amino acids. Per germline, CDR1 SGHNT and CDR2 YYREEE (reference sequence). Trimming removed 4 bases at V and 7 bases at J, with 15 bases between. CDR3 in DNA: TGTGCCAGCAGCGTGGGGCTGGCAAGGGAGCAGTACTTC. As protein: CASSVGLAREQYF.

The V call is TRBV29-1, the J call TRBJ2-3; TRBD2 is a possible D gene (6 bases). The ends were cut back, 1 base at V and 4 bases at J, with 18 bases in the middle. The CDR3 covers 16 residues. From germline, CDR1 is SQVTM and CDR2 ANQGSEA. CDR3 nucleotide sequence: TGCAGCGTTGAAGTCGGGAGCTGGGGGAGCGCAGATACGCAGTATTTT. Translated, it gives CSVEVGSWGSADTQYF.